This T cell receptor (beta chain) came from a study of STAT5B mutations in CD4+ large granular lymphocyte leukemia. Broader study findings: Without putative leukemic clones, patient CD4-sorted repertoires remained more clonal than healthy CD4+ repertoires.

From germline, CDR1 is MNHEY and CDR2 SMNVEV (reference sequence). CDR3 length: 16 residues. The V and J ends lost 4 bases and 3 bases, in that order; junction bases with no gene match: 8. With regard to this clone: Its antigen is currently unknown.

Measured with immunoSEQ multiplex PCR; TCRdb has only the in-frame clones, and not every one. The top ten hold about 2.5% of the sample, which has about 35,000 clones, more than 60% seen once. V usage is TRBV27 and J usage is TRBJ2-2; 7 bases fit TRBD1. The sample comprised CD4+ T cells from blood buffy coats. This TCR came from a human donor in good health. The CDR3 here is CASSSTRGLDTGELFF. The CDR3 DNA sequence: TGTGCCAGCAGTTCAACAAGGGGGCTGGACACCGGGGAGCTGTTTTTT.